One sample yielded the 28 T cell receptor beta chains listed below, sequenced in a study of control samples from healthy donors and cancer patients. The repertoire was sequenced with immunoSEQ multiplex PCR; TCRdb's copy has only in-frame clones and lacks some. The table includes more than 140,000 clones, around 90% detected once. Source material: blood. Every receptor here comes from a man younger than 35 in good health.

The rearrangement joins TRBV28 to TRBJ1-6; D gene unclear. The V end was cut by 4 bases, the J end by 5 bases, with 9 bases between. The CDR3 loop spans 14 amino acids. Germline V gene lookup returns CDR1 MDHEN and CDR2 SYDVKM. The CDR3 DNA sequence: TGTGCCAGCAGTTCTATCCAGAATAATTCACCCCTCCACTTT. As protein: CASSSIQNNSPLHF.

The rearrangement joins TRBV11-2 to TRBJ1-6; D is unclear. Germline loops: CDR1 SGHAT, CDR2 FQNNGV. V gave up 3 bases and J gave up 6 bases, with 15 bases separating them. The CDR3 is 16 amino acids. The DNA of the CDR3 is TGTGCCAGCAGCTTGGCCTCCGTCCAGTTTAATTCACCCCTCCACTTT. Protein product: CASSLASVQFNSPLHF.

The CDR3 is CASTPLEGQYEQYF. CDR3 bases: TGTGCCAGCACCCCTCTAGAAGGGCAGTACGAGCAGTACTTC. The chain uses TRBV2 and TRBJ2-7; unclear D gene. This CDR3 is built from 14 residues. Trimming left V 7 bases short and J 4 bases short, with 17 bases between. The germline gives CDR1 SNHLY, CDR2 FYNNEI.

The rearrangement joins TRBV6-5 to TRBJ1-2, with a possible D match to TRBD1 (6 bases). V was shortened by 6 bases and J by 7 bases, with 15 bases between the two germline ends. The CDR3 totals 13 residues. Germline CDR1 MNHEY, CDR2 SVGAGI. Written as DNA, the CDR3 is TGTGCCAGCAGCTCTAGTAGGGGGATTGGCTACACCTTC. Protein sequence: CASSSSRGIGYTF.

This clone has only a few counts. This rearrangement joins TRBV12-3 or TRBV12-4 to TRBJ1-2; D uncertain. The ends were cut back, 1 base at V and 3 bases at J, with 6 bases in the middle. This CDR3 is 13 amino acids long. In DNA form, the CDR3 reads TGTGCCAGCAGTTTAGACATCGACTATGGCTACACCTTC. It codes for CASSLDIDYGYTF.

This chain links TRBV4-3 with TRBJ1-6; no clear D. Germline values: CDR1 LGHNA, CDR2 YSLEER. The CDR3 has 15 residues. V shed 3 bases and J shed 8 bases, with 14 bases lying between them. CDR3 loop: CASSQLRREDSPLHF. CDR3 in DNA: TGCGCCAGCAGCCAGCTGCGGAGGGAGGATTCACCCCTCCACTTT.

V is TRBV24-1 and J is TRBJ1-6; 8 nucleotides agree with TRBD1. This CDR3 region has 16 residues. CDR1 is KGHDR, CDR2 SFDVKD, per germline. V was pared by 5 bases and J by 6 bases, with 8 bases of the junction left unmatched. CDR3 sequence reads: CATSGGADRVNSPLHF. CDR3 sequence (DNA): TGTGCCACCAGTGGGGGGGCGGACAGGGTTAATTCACCCCTCCACTTT.

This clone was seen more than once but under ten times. Here the CDR3 reads CASSFRGGSGDTQYF. The DNA for the CDR3 is TGCGCCAGCAGCTTCCGCGGGGGGTCCGGAGATACGCAGTATTTT. The rearrangement links TRBV5-1 to TRBJ2-3; 8 bases line up with TRBD2. Germline lookup yields CDR1 SGHRS and CDR2 YFSETQ. The CDR3 loop spans 15 amino acids. V lost 2 bases, J lost 5 bases, and 7 bases stayed unmatched.

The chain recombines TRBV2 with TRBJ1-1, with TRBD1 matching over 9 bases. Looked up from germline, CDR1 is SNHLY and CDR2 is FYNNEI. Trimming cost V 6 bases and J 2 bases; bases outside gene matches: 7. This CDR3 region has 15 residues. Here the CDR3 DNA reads TGTGCCAGCAGAGAACAACAGGGGGCCAACACTGAAGCTTTCTTT. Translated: CASREQQGANTEAFF. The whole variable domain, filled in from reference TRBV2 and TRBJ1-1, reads EPEVTQTPSHQVTQMGQEVILRCVPISNHLYFYWYRQILGQKVEFLVSFYNNEISEKSEIFDDQFSVERPDGSNFTLKIRSTKLEDSAMYFCASREQQGANTEAFFGQGTRLTVV.

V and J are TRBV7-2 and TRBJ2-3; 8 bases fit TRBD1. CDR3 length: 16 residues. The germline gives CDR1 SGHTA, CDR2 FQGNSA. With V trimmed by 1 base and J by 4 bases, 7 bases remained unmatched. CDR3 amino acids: CASSLVGGRGPDTQYF. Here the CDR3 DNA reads TGTGCCAGCAGCTTAGTTGGCGGCAGGGGGCCAGATACGCAGTATTTT.

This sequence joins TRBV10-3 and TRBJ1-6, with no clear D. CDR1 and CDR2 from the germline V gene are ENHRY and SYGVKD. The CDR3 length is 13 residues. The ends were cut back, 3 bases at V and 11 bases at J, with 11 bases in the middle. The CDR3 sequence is CAISEEAVTPLHF. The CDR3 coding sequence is TGTGCCATCAGTGAAGAGGCGGTTACACCCCTCCACTTT.

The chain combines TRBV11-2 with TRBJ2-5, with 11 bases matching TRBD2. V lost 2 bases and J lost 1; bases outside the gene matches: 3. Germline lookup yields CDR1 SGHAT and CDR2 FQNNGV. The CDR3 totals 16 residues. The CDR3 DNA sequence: TGTGCCAGCAGCTTACTAGCGGGGGGCACCCAAGAGACCCAGTACTTC. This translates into CASSLLAGGTQETQYF. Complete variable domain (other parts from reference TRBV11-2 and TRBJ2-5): EAGVAQSPRYKIIEKRQSVAFWCNPISGHATLYWYQQILGQGPKLLIQFQNNGVVDDSQLPKDRFSAERLKGVDSTLKIQPAKLEDSAVYLCASSLLAGGTQETQYFGPGTRLLVL.

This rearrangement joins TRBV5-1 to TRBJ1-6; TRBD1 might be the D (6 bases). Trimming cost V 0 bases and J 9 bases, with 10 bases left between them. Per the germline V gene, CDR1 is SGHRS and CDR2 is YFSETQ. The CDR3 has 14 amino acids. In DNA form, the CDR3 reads TGCGCCAGCAGCTTGGGGCAGGGGAGTTCACCCCTCCACTTT. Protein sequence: CASSLGQGSSPLHF.

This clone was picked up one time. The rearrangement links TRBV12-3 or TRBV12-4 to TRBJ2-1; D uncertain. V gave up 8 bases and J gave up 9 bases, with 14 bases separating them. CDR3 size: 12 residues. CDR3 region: CASGVRVSEQFF. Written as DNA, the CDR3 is TGTGCCAGCGGGGTTAGAGTAAGTGAGCAGTTCTTC.

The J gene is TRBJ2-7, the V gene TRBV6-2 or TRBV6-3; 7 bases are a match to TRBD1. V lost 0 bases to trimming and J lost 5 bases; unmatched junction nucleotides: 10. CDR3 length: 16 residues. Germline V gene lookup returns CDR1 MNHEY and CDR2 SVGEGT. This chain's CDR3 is CASSYSGNQGDHEQYF. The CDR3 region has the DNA TGTGCCAGCAGTTACTCGGGCAACCAGGGGGACCACGAGCAGTACTTC.

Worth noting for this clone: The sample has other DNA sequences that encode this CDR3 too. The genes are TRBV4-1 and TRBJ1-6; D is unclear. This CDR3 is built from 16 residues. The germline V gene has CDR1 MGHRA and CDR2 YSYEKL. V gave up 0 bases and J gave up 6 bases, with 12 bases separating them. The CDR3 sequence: CASSQEDGDFNSPLHF. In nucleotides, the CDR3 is TGCGCCAGCAGCCAAGAGGATGGAGACTTTAATTCACCCCTCCACTTT.

CDR3: CASSGSGGVTQYF. The CDR3, as DNA: TGTGCCAGCTCCGGTAGCGGGGGAGTGACCCAGTACTTC. The chain employs TRBV18 and TRBJ2-5, with TRBD2 matching 9 bases. Germline CDR1 is KGHSH and CDR2 is LQKENI. The junction had 6 bases not matched to a gene; V was cut back by 6 bases and J by 7 bases. The CDR3 runs 13 residues.

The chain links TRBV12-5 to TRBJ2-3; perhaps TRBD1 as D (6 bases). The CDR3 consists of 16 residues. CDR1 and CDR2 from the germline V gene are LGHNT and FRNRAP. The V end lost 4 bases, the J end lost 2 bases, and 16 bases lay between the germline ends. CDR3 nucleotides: TGTGCTAGTGGTTCAACAAGGACAGTGAACACAGATACGCAGTATTTT. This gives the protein CASGSTRTVNTDTQYF.

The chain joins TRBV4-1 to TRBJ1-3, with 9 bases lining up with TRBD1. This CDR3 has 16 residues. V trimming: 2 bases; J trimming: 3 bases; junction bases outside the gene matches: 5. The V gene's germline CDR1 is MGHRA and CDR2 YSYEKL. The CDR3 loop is CASSQSDRGNGNTIYF. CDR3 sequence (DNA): TGCGCCAGCAGCCAATCGGACAGGGGAAATGGAAACACCATATATTTT.

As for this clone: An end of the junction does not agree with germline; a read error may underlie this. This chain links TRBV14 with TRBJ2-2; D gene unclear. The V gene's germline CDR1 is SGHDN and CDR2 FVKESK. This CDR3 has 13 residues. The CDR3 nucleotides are TGTGCCAGCAGCCAAGTCGCTACCGGAGAGCTGTTTTTT. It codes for CASSQVATGELFF.

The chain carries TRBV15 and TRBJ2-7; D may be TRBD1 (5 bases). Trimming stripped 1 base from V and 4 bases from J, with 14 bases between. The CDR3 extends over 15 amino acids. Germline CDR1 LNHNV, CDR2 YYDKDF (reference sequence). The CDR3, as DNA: TGTGCCACCAGCAGAGCTATAGGGGCCTATTACGAGCAGTACTTC. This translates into CATSRAIGAYYEQYF.

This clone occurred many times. The CDR3 DNA is TGTGCCAGCAGCTCGACAGGGGGAAATGGAAACACCATATATTTT. Translation: CASSSTGGNGNTIYF. This chain links TRBV11-1 with TRBJ1-3, with 9 bases lining up with TRBD1. CDR3 size: 15 residues. Germline CDR1 is SGHAT and CDR2 is FQDESV (reference sequence). J was trimmed by 3 bases and V by 4 bases; bases with no gene match: 4.

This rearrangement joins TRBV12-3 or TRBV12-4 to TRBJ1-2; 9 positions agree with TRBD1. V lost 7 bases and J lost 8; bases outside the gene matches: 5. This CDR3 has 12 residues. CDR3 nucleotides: TGTGCCAGCACTATACAGGGGGCCGGCTACACCTTC. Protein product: CASTIQGAGYTF.

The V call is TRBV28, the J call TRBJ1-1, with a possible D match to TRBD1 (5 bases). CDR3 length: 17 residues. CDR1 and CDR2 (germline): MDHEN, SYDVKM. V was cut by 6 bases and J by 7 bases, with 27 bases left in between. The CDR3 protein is CASRPPGTRYWLYEAFF. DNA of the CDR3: TGTGCCAGCAGACCACCGGGGACGCGCTATTGGTTGTATGAAGCTTTCTTT.

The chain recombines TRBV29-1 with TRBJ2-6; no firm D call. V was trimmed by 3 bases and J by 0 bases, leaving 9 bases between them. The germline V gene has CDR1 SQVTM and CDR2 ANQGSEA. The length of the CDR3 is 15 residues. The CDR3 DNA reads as TGCAGCGTTGAGGTCGTACTCTCTGGGGCCAACGTCCTGACTTTC. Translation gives CSVEVVLSGANVLTF.

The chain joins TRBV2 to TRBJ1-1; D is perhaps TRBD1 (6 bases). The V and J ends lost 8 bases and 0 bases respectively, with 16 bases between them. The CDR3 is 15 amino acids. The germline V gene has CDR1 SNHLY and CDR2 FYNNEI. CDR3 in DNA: TGTGCCAGCGGAAAGGGGGGGCTGATGAACACTGAAGCTTTCTTT. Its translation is CASGKGGLMNTEAFF.

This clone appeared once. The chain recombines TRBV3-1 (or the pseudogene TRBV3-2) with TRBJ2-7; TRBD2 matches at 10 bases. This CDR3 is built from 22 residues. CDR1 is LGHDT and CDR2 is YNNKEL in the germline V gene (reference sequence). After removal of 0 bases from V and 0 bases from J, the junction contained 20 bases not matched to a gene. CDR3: CASSQDRGSASGGYEFSYEQYF. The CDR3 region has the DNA TGTGCCAGCAGCCAAGATAGGGGATCGGCTAGCGGGGGCTACGAATTCTCCTACGAGCAGTACTTC.

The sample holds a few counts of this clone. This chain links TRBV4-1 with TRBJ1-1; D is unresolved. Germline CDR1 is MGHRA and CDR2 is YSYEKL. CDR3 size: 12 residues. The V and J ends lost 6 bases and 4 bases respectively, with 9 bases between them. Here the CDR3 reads CASSLGTTEAFF. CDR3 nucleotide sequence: TGCGCCAGCAGTCTGGGAACCACTGAAGCTTTCTTT.